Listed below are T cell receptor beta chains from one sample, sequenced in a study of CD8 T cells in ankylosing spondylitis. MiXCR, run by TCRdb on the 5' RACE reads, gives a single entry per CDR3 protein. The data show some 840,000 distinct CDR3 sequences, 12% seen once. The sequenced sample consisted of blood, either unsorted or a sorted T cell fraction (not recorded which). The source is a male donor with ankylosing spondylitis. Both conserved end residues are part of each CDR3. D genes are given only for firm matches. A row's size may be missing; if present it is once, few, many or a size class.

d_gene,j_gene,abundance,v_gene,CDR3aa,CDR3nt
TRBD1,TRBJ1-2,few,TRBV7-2,CASSPRGRDYGYTF,TGTGCCAGCAGCCCCAGGGGGCGCGACTATGGCTACACCTTC
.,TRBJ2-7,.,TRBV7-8,CASSLGTGAFYEQYF,TGTGCCAGCAGCTTAGGGACCGGGGCCTTCTACGAGCAGTACTTC
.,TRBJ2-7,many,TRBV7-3,CASSVDSSSYEQYF,TGTGCCAGCAGCGTCGACAGTAGCTCCTACGAGCAGTACTTC
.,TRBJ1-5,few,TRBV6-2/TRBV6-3,CASRARDQPQHF,TGTGCCAGCAGAGCCCGGGATCAGCCCCAGCATTTT
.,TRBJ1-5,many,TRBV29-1,CSVAATSNQPQHF,TGCAGCGTTGCGGCCACTAGCAATCAGCCCCAGCATTTT
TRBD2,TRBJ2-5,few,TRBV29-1,CSAAPGGYGETQYF,TGCAGCGCCGCCCCCGGGGGGTACGGAGAGACCCAGTACTTC
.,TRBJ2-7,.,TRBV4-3,CASSQGTGPYEQYF,TGCGCCAGCAGCCAGGGCACAGGACCCTACGAGCAGTACTTC
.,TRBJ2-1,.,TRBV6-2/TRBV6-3,CASSNSWGSGNEQFF,TGTGCCAGCAGTAACTCTTGGGGGTCTGGCAATGAGCAGTTCTTC
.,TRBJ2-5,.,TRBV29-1,CSVEDGARGALETQYF,TGCAGCGTTGAAGATGGGGCTAGGGGGGCATTGGAGACCCAGTACTTC
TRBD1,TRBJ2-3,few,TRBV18,CASSLRQGVSTDTQYF,TGTGCCAGCTCACTACGACAGGGGGTCTCCACAGATACGCAGTATTTT
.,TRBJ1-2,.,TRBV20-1,CSAGKQWDYGYTF,TGCAGTGCGGGGAAACAGTGGGACTATGGCTACACCTTC
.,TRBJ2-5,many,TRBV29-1,CSVRTAQETQYF,TGCAGCGTTAGAACAGCTCAAGAGACCCAGTACTTC
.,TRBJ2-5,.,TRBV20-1,CSASTRLMETQYF,TGCAGTGCTTCAACTAGGTTGATGGAGACCCAGTACTTC
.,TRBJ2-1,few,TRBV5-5,CASSLPGGDEQFF,TGTGCCAGCAGCTTGCCCGGAGGGGATGAGCAGTTCTTC
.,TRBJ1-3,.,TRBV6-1,CASSEWGHSGNTIYF,TGTGCCAGCAGTGAATGGGGACACTCTGGAAACACCATATATTTT
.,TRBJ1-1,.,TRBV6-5,CASSPPSFEAFF,TGTGCCAGCAGTCCTCCGAGTTTTGAAGCTTTCTTT
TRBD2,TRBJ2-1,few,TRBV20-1,CSAREGGDYNEQFF,TGCAGTGCTAGAGAGGGGGGGGACTACAATGAGCAGTTCTTC
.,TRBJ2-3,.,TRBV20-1,CSPGRDTDTQYF,TGCAGTCCCGGAAGAGACACAGATACGCAGTATTTT
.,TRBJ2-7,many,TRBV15,CATSLGPYEQYF,TGTGCCACCAGCTTGGGGCCCTACGAGCAGTACTTC
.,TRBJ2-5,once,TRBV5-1,CASSTAATGETQYF,TGCGCCAGCAGCACCGCCGCAACCGGGGAGACCCAGTACTTC
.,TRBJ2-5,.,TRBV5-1,CASSLDVGESGTQYF,TGCGCCAGCAGCTTGGATGTTGGGGAATCGGGGACCCAGTACTTC
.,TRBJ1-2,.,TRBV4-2,CASSQDLEGDGGYTF,TGTGCCAGCAGCCAAGATCTTGAAGGGGATGGTGGCTACACCTTC
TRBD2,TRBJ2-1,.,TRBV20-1,CSARIYLRTSGQEQFF,TGCAGTGCTAGGATATATTTAAGGACTAGCGGTCAGGAGCAGTTCTTC
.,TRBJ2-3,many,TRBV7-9,CASSVYDTQYF,TGTGCCAGCAGCGTCTATGATACGCAGTATTTT
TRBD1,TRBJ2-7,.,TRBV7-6,CASSRAQGGSYEQYF,TGTGCCAGCAGCCGCGCACAGGGGGGCTCCTACGAGCAGTACTTC
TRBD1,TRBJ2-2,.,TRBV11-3,CASSSRTGITTGELFF,TGTGCCAGCAGCTCGCGGACAGGGATAACCACCGGGGAGCTGTTTTTT
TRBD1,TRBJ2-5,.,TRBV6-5,CASSYSGQGHQETQYF,TGTGCCAGCAGTTACTCCGGACAGGGCCACCAAGAGACCCAGTACTTC
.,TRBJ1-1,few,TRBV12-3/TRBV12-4,CASTLHRVRLGTEAFF,TGTGCCAGCACCTTACATAGGGTCAGGCTCGGCACTGAAGCTTTCTTT
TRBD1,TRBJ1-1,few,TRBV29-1,CSVEVGRGGTEAFF,TGCAGCGTTGAAGTCGGCAGGGGGGGGACTGAAGCTTTCTTT
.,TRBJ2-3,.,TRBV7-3,CASSTTFSDTQYF,TGTGCCAGCAGCACGACCTTCTCAGATACGCAGTATTTT
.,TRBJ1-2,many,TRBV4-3,CASSRGVLGYGYTF,TGCGCCAGCAGCCGAGGGGTTTTAGGCTATGGCTACACCTTC
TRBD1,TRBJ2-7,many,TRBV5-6,CASSLARDRGLYEQYF,TGTGCCAGCAGCTTGGCCCGGGACAGGGGGTTATACGAGCAGTACTTC
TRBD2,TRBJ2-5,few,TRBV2,CASSDTGGGETQYF,TGTGCCAGCAGTGATACGGGGGGAGGAGAGACCCAGTACTTC
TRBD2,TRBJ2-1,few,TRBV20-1,CSARPGGEDEQFF,TGCAGTGCTAGGCCTGGGGGGGAAGATGAGCAGTTCTTC
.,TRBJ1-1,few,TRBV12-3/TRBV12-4,CASSLRGHGTEAFF,TGTGCCAGCAGTTTAAGGGGTCATGGCACTGAAGCTTTCTTT
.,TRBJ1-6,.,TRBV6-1,CASRQTEHYNSPLHF,TGTGCCAGCAGACAGACAGAACACTATAATTCACCCCTCCACTTT